Below, 18 T cell receptor beta chains from the same sample are listed, as sequenced in a study of T cells after yellow fever vaccination. TCRdb analysed the 5' RACE reads with MiXCR anew, one entry per CDR3 protein. The sample lists roughly 500,000 distinct CDR3 sequences, less than 20% occurring once. The sample in question was PBMCs, obtained 15 days after the yellow fever booster vaccination. These receptors were taken from a man younger than 45 who received the YFV17D yellow fever vaccine.

A few counts support this clonotype. This rearrangement joins TRBV4-3 to TRBJ2-5; no definite D call. Germline assignment: CDR1 LGHNA and CDR2 YSLEER. Trimming took 1 base from V and 5 from J, leaving 14 bases between them. The CDR3 extends over 15 amino acids. The CDR3 sequence is CASSQGQTPGETQYF. CDR3 bases: TGCGCCAGCAGCCAAGGCCAGACTCCCGGGGAGACCCAGTACTTC.

This clonotype has only a few counts. The V and J genes are TRBV5-1 and TRBJ2-1; 12 nucleotides align to TRBD2. Germline V gene data show CDR1 as SGHRS and CDR2 as YFSETQ. V was pared by 0 bases and J by 7 bases, with 8 bases of the junction left unmatched. The CDR3 totals 17 residues. CDR3 sequence (DNA): TGCGCCAGCAGCTTGGAGATGACTAGCGGGAGAGGGAATGAGCAGTTCTTC. Translation gives CASSLEMTSGRGNEQFF. Based on the CDR3 plus reference TRBV5-1 and TRBJ2-1, the full variable domain is KAGVTQTPRYLIKTRGQQVTLSCSPISGHRSVSWYQQTPGQGLQFLFEYFSETQRNKGNFPGRFSGRQFSNSRSEMNVSTLELGDSALYLCASSLEMTSGRGNEQFFGPGTRLTVL.

This clonotype turned up a few times. The V gene is TRBV12-5, the J gene TRBJ1-1; the match to TRBD1 covers 9 bases. Germline loops: CDR1 LGHNT, CDR2 FRNRAP. V shed 1 base and J 1 base; nucleotides not matched to a gene: 7. CDR3 size: 17 residues. The CDR3 loop reads CASGLDSKTGGNTEAFF. In DNA, the CDR3 is TGTGCTAGTGGTTTGGATAGTAAGACAGGGGGGAACACTGAAGCTTTCTTT.

A few counts support this clonotype. This sequence joins TRBV29-1 and TRBJ2-7; 7 bases line up with TRBD2. After removal of 4 bases from V and 5 bases from J, the junction contained 5 bases not matched to a gene. The CDR3 runs 12 residues. Per the germline V gene, CDR1 is SQVTM and CDR2 is ANQGSEA. CDR3: CSVGDLADEQYF. DNA for the CDR3: TGCAGCGTTGGGGACCTAGCGGACGAGCAGTACTTC.

The chain combines TRBV7-6 with TRBJ2-3, with 7 bases lining up with TRBD2. The CDR3 loop spans 12 amino acids. Germline V gene lookup returns CDR1 SGHVS and CDR2 FNYEAQ. Losses at the gene ends were 11 bases for V and 3 bases for J; bases not matched to a gene: 5. The CDR3 nucleotides read TGTGCCGCTGGCGGGAGAACAGATACGCAGTATTTT. Translation gives CAAGGRTDTQYF. Full variable domain (rest looked up from reference TRBV7-6 and TRBJ2-3): GAGVSQSPRYKVTKRGQDVALRCDPISGHVSLYWYRQALGQGPEFLTYFNYEAQQDKSGLPNDRFSAERPEGSISTLTIQRTEQRDSAMYRCAAGGRTDTQYFGPGTRLTVL.

This clonotype has only a few counts. The V and J genes are TRBV29-1 and TRBJ2-1; 10 bases match TRBD2. The CDR3 runs 15 residues. Germline CDR1 and CDR2: SQVTM and ANQGSEA. V lost 7 bases, J lost 5 bases, and 11 bases stayed unmatched. The CDR3 DNA follows: TGCAGCGCAGATAGCGGGAGGCTCCCCAACAATGAGCAGTTCTTC. Translating it yields CSADSGRLPNNEQFF.

Concerning this clonotype: Mismatch with germline at one junction end may stem from a read error. The V and J genes are TRBV7-9 and TRBJ2-1, with 12 bases matching TRBD2. CDR1 is SEHNR and CDR2 is FQNEAQ in the germline V gene (reference sequence). The CDR3 is 13 residues long. The CDR3 loop is CASSLGTSGTGIF. Here the CDR3 DNA reads TGTGCCAGCAGCTTAGGGACTAGCGGGACGGGGATCTTC.

V and J are TRBV6-2 or TRBV6-3 and TRBJ2-1, with 9 bases lining up with TRBD2. The V gene's germline CDR1 is MNHEY and CDR2 SVGEGT. The CDR3 spans 14 residues. Trimming took 7 bases from V and 5 from J; bases not matched to a gene: 6. The CDR3 spells CASIRASGNNEQFF. The CDR3 nucleotides are TGTGCCAGCATTCGGGCTAGCGGGAACAATGAGCAGTTCTTC.

V and J are TRBV29-1 and TRBJ2-7, with D possibly being TRBD1 (5 bases). Germline V lookup: CDR1 SQVTM, CDR2 ANQGSEA. The CDR3 loop spans 12 amino acids. Between the trimmed V and J ends, which lost 3 bases and 5 bases, there was a span of 11 bases. Here the CDR3 reads CSVEAQGHEQYF. The CDR3 DNA reads as TGCAGCGTTGAGGCCCAGGGCCACGAGCAGTACTTC.

J is TRBJ2-2 and V is TRBV20-1; 10 bases line up with TRBD2. Unmatched junction bases numbered 4, after V lost 2 bases and J lost 7 bases. The germline CDR1 and CDR2 sequences are DFQATT and SNEGSKA (reference sequence). The CDR3 has 14 amino acids. CDR3 sequence reads: CSARLAGVLGELFF. CDR3 sequence (DNA): TGCAGTGCTAGACTAGCGGGAGTACTCGGGGAGCTGTTTTTT.

This clonotype was detected a few times. The rearrangement joins TRBV7-9 to TRBJ2-5; a possible D gene is TRBD1 (6 bases). Germline V gene data show CDR1 as SEHNR and CDR2 as FQNEAQ (reference sequence). The V and J ends lost 3 bases and 10 bases respectively, with 12 bases between them. The CDR3 spans 12 residues. CDR3: CASSLGQMDQYF. The CDR3 region has the DNA TGTGCCAGCAGCTTGGGACAAATGGACCAGTACTTC.

In its sample, this clonotype was seen a few times. The gene calls are TRBV6-4 and TRBJ2-5; D gene ambiguous. Deletions cut 8 bases from V and 3 bases from J, with 16 bases between. Germline values: CDR1 MRHNA, CDR2 SNTAGT. The CDR3 length is 14 residues. This chain's CDR3 is CASPEEPHKETQYF. The CDR3 region has the DNA TGTGCCAGCCCTGAGGAGCCTCACAAAGAGACCCAGTACTTC.

V is TRBV20-1 and J is TRBJ2-4; D is unresolved. Trimming stripped 0 bases from V and 0 bases from J, with 12 bases between. CDR3 length equals 16 residues. Per the germline V gene, CDR1 is DFQATT and CDR2 is SNEGSKA (reference sequence). In DNA form, the CDR3 reads TGCAGTGCTAGAGACTGGAGCCAGCTAGCCAAAAACATTCAGTACTTC. This sequence encodes CSARDWSQLAKNIQYF.

This clonotype has just a few counts. The chain joins TRBV3-1 to TRBJ2-1; 7 nucleotides agree with TRBD2. Germline CDR1 and CDR2: LGHDT and YNNKEL (reference sequence). The V and J ends lost 4 bases and 8 bases, in that order; junction bases with no gene match: 8. This CDR3 contains 14 residues. Here the CDR3 DNA reads TGTGCCAGCAGCCCTACGAACGGGAGGCATGAGCAGTTCTTC. Protein product: CASSPTNGRHEQFF.

This clonotype was counted ten times or more. J is TRBJ2-7 and V is TRBV6-2 or TRBV6-3; D is uncertain. The germline gives CDR1 MNHEY, CDR2 SVGEGT. Trimming removed 0 bases at V and 3 bases at J, with 9 bases between. CDR3 length: 14 residues. CDR3 coding DNA: TGTGCCAGCAGTTACTCGATTAGTGGCTACGAGCAGTACTTC. Translated: CASSYSISGYEQYF.

This clonotype was detected a few times. The chain uses TRBV5-1 and TRBJ1-2, with 7 bases fitting TRBD1. The germline CDR1 and CDR2 sequences are SGHRS and YFSETQ. There are 17 residues in the CDR3. V shed 0 bases and J 6 bases; nucleotides not matched to a gene: 14. For the CDR3, the DNA is TGCGCCAGCAGCTTGGAGGGATTTACAGGGGTAGGCGATGGCTACACCTTC. Its protein is CASSLEGFTGVGDGYTF.

J is TRBJ2-3 and V is TRBV13; TRBD2 aligns across 10 bases. V gave up 4 bases and J gave up 3 bases; unmatched junction bases: 13. The length of the CDR3 is 18 residues. From germline, CDR1 is PRHDT and CDR2 FYEKMQ (reference sequence). CDR3 protein: CASSSPQGGAGGTDTQYF. In DNA, the CDR3 is TGTGCCAGCAGCTCCCCTCAAGGGGGAGCGGGAGGGACAGATACGCAGTATTTT.

The chain recombines TRBV20-1 with TRBJ2-7; TRBD2 is a possible D gene (6 bases). The CDR3 totals 15 residues. The germline V and J ends were trimmed by 2 bases and 0 bases, with 14 bases remaining between them. Germline assignment: CDR1 DFQATT and CDR2 SNEGSKA (reference sequence). The CDR3 region is CSARHPAGSSYEQYF. The CDR3 region has the DNA TGCAGTGCTAGACACCCAGCCGGGAGCTCCTACGAGCAGTACTTC.